The 14 T cell receptor beta chains reported below all come from one sample, sequenced in a study of blood T cell repertoires in COVID-19. Sequenced by immunoSEQ multiplex PCR; TCRdb stores in-frame clones only, minus some. The profile shows tens of thousands of clones, roughly four fifths of them singletons. Sequences were obtained from peripheral blood. These receptors originate from a man in his 60s with acute or convalescent COVID-19.

This sequence joins TRBV18 and TRBJ2-7, with TRBD2 matching 8 bases. The CDR3 has 16 amino acids. The V and J ends lost 0 bases and 4 bases, in that order; junction bases with no gene match: 8. Germline-derived CDR1 and CDR2 are KGHSH and LQKENI. The CDR3 DNA sequence: TGTGCCAGCTCACCACCGACAGCGGGGGCCCCTTACGAGCAGTACTTC. Protein product: CASSPPTAGAPYEQYF.

This sequence joins TRBV9 and TRBJ1-4; D gene unclear. The CDR3 runs to 14 residues. Germline assignment: CDR1 SGDLS and CDR2 YYNGEE. Trimming cost V 4 bases and J 0 bases, with 7 bases left between them. In nucleotides, the CDR3 is TGTGCCAGCAGCCCCACGGCAACTAATGAAAAACTGTTTTTT. Its translation: CASSPTATNEKLFF.

This clone was found a few times. This chain links TRBV7-2 with TRBJ1-6, with 8 bases lining up with TRBD1. Germline CDR1 is SGHTA and CDR2 is FQGNSA. The length of the CDR3 is 13 residues. The V and J ends lost 5 bases and 8 bases, in that order; junction bases with no gene match: 2. The CDR3: CASSMDRDSPLHF. The DNA of the CDR3 is TGTGCCAGCAGCATGGACAGGGATTCACCCCTCCACTTT.

This sequence joins TRBV5-6 and TRBJ2-3, with 12 bases that match TRBD2. This CDR3 is built from 17 residues. Germline V CDR1 and CDR2: SGHDT, YYEEEE. The junction had 4 bases not matched to a gene; V was cut back by 0 bases and J by 2 bases. The CDR3 DNA follows: TGTGCCAGCAGCTTGGCCGGACTAGCGGGGAACACAGATACGCAGTATTTT. Encoded protein: CASSLAGLAGNTDTQYF.

This clone has a single count. The CDR3 DNA sequence: TGTGCCAGCAGTACTAGGCGGGGTCGAAATGAGCAGTTCTTC. It is translated as CASSTRRGRNEQFF. The chain combines TRBV6-2 or TRBV6-3 with TRBJ2-1, with D maybe TRBD2 (6 bases). The germline CDR1 and CDR2 sequences are MNHEY and SVGEGT. Trimming removed 5 bases at V and 7 bases at J, with 15 bases between. This CDR3 has 14 residues.

This chain joins TRBV7-9 and TRBJ1-2; tentative D call: TRBD1 (6 bases). The CDR3 covers 14 residues. Trimming cost V 1 base and J 2 bases, with 8 bases left between them. CDR1 is SEHNR, CDR2 FQNEAQ, per germline (reference sequence). The CDR3 DNA reads as TGTGCCAGCAGCTTAGGGGACACCAACTATGGCTACACCTTC. Protein sequence: CASSLGDTNYGYTF.

The chain combines TRBV18 with TRBJ1-2; 8 positions match TRBD1. This CDR3 has 13 residues. After removal of 5 bases from V and 10 bases from J, the junction contained 9 bases not matched to a gene. CDR1 and CDR2 from the germline V gene are KGHSH and LQKENI. The CDR3 region has the DNA TGTGCCAGCTCAACGACAGGGGTAAACGACTACACCTTC. This translates into CASSTTGVNDYTF.

This clone was counted a single time. The rearrangement links TRBV2 to TRBJ2-3; perhaps TRBD2 as D (5 bases). The V end lost 11 bases, the J end lost 2 bases, and 11 bases lay between the germline ends. Per germline, CDR1 SNHLY and CDR2 FYNNEI. This CDR3 has 12 residues. CDR3 residues: CAVRGTTDTQYF. Here the CDR3 DNA reads TGTGCCGTCCGGGGTACCACAGATACGCAGTATTTT.

This clone was seen just once. This chain joins TRBV3-1 (or the pseudogene TRBV3-2) and TRBJ1-1; D is perhaps TRBD1 (6 bases). The germline V gene encodes CDR1 LGHDT and CDR2 YNNKEL (reference sequence). The ends were cut back, 1 base at V and 4 bases at J, with 7 bases in the middle. The CDR3 loop spans 13 amino acids. The CDR3 sequence: CASSQVGGTEAFF. The CDR3 DNA is TGTGCCAGCAGCCAAGTAGGGGGCACTGAAGCTTTCTTT.

The J gene is TRBJ2-2, the V gene TRBV3-1 (or the pseudogene TRBV3-2), with D possibly being TRBD1 (6 bases). Trimming took 4 bases from V and 4 from J, leaving 13 bases between them. The CDR3 length is 15 residues. Germline values: CDR1 LGHDT, CDR2 YNNKEL (reference sequence). CDR3 in amino acids: CASSRVDRTTGELFF. CDR3 nucleotide sequence: TGTGCCAGCAGCCGAGTCGACAGGACCACCGGGGAGCTGTTTTTT.

This clone is a singleton in its sample. This chain connects TRBV27 to TRBJ1-2; the match to TRBD1 covers 10 bases. The germline CDR1 and CDR2 sequences are MNHEY and SMNVEV (reference sequence). The CDR3 runs to 14 residues. V lost 5 bases and J lost 6; bases outside the gene matches: 6. CDR3 bases: TGTGCCAGCAGTCCTAGACAGGGGGCACATGGCTACACCTTC. This codes for CASSPRQGAHGYTF.

The chain recombines TRBV4-3 with TRBJ1-5; 10 bases are a match to TRBD1. The germline CDR1 and CDR2 sequences are LGHNA and YSLEER. The length of the CDR3 is 16 residues. The J segment lost 3 bases and the V segment lost 2 bases, leaving 4 bases of the junction unmatched. The CDR3 bases are TGCGCCAGCAGCCAACGGACAGGGGGAAACAATCAGCCCCAGCATTTT. Its protein product is CASSQRTGGNNQPQHF.

The chain carries TRBV7-3 and TRBJ1-1; D perhaps matches TRBD1 (5 bases). CDR3 length: 13 amino acids. V was trimmed by 5 bases and J by 4 bases, leaving 11 bases between them. CDR1 and CDR2 (germline): SGHTA, FQGTGA. The CDR3: CASSEQDRTEAFF. The CDR3 coding sequence is TGTGCCAGCAGCGAACAGGACCGCACTGAAGCTTTCTTT.

In its sample, this clone was seen once. The V and J genes are TRBV19 and TRBJ2-2; tentatively, D is TRBD1 (7 bases). Germline values: CDR1 LNHDA, CDR2 SQIVND (reference sequence). Trimming removed 6 bases at V and 1 base at J, with 12 bases between. CDR3 size: 15 residues. The CDR3 sequence: CASRLRDRNTGELFF. In DNA, the CDR3 is TGTGCCAGTAGATTGCGGGACAGGAACACCGGGGAGCTGTTTTTT. The variable domain in full, completed from reference TRBV19 and TRBJ2-2, reads DGGITQSPKYLFRKEGQNVTLSCEQNLNHDAMYWYRQDPGQGLRLIYYSQIVNDFQKGDIAEGYSVSREKKESFPLTVTSAQKNPTAFYLCASRLRDRNTGELFFGEGSRLTVL.